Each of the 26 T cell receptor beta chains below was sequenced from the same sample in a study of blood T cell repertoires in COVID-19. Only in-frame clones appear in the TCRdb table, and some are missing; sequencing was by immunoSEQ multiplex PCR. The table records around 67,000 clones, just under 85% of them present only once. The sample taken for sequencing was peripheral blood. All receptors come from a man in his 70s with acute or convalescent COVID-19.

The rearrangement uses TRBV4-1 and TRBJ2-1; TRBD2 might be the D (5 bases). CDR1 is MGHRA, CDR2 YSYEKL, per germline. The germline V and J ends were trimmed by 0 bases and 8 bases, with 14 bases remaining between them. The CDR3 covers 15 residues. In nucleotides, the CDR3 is TGCGCCAGCAGCCAAGAAAGACTATCCGGCGATGAGCAGTTCTTC. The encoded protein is CASSQERLSGDEQFF.

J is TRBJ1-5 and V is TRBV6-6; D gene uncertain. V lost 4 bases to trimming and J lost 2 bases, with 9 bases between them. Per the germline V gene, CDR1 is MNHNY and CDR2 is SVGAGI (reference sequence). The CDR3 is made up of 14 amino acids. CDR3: CASSSVQGNQPQHF. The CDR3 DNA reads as TGTGCCAGCAGTTCGGTTCAGGGCAATCAGCCCCAGCATTTT.

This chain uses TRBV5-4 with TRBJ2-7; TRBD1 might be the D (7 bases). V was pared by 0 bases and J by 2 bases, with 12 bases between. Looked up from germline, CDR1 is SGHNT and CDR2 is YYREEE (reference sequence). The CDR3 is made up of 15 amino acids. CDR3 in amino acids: CASSLAGGPTYEQYF. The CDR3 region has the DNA TGTGCCAGCAGCTTGGCAGGGGGGCCGACCTACGAGCAGTACTTC.

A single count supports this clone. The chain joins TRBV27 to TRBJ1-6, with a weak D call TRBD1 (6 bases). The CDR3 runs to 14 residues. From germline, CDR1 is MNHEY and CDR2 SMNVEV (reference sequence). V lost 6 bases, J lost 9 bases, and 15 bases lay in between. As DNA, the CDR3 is TGTGCCAGCAGGTACAGGGAATCCAGTTCACCCCTCCACTTT. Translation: CASRYRESSSPLHF.

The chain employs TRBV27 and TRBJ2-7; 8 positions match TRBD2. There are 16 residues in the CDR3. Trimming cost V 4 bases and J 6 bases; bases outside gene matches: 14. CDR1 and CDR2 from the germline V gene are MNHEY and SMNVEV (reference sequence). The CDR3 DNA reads TGTGCCAGCAGTTCCTACAGGGACCTAGCGGGTTTCGAGCAGTACTTC. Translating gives CASSSYRDLAGFEQYF.

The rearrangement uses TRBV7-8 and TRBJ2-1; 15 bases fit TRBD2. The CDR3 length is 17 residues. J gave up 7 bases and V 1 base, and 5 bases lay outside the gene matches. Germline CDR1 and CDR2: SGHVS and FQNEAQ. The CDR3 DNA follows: TGTGCCAGCAGCTTAGGGACTAGCGGGGGGGCAGGGAATGAGCAGTTCTTC. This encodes CASSLGTSGGAGNEQFF. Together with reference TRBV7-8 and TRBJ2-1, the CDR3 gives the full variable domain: GAGVSQSPRYKVAKRGQDVALRCDPISGHVSLFWYQQALGQGPEFLTYFQNEAQLDKSGLPSDRFFAERPEGSVSTLKIQRTQQEDSAVYLCASSLGTSGGAGNEQFFGPGTRLTVL.

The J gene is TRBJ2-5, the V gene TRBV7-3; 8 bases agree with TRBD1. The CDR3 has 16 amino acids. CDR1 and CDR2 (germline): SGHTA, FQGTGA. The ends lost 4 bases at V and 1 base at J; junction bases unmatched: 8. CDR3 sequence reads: CASSSGQGGPQETQYF. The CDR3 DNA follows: TGTGCCAGCAGCTCAGGACAGGGCGGACCCCAAGAGACCCAGTACTTC.

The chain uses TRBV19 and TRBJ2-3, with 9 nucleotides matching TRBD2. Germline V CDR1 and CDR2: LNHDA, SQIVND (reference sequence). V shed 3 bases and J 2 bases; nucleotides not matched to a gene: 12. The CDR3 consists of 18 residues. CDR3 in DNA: TGTGCCAGTAGTATGAGGTCTAGGAGCGGGGGGAACACAGATACGCAGTATTTT. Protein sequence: CASSMRSRSGGNTDTQYF. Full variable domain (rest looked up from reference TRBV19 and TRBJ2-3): DGGITQSPKYLFRKEGQNVTLSCEQNLNHDAMYWYRQDPGQGLRLIYYSQIVNDFQKGDIAEGYSVSREKKESFPLTVTSAQKNPTAFYLCASSMRSRSGGNTDTQYFGPGTRLTVL.

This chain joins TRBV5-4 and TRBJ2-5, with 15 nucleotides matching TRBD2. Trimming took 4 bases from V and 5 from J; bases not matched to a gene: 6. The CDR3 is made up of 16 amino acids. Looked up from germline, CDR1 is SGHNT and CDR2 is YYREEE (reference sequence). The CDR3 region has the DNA TGTGCCAGCAGCGGAGGGACTAGCGGGAGGCGGGAGACCCAGTACTTC. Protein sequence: CASSGGTSGRRETQYF.

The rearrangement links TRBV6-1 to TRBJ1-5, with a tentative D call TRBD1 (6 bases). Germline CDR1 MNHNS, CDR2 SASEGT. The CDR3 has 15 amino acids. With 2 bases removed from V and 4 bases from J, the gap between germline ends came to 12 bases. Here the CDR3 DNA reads TGTGCCAGCAGTGAATACACAGGGCTTAATCAGCCCCAGCATTTT. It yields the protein CASSEYTGLNQPQHF.

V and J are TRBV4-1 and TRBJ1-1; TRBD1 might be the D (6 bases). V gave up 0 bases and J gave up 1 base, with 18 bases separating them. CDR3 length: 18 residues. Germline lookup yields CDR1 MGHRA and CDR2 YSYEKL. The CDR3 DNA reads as TGCGCCAGCAGCCAAGACCGGGACACCAGCCCGGGGAACACTGAAGCTTTCTTT. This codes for CASSQDRDTSPGNTEAFF.

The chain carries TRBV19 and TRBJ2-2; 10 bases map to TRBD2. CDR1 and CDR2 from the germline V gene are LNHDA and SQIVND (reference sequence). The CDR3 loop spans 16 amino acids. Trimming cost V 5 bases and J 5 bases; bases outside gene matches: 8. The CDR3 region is CASSPSSGRMTGELFF. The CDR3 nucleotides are TGTGCCAGTAGTCCCAGTAGCGGGAGGATGACCGGGGAGCTGTTTTTT.

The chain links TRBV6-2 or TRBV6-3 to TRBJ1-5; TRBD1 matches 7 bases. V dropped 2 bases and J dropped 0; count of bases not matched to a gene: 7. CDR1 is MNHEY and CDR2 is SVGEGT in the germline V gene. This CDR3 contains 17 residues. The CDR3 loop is CASSYRDSGISNQPQHF. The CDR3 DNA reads TGTGCCAGCAGTTACAGGGACAGTGGAATTAGCAATCAGCCCCAGCATTTT.

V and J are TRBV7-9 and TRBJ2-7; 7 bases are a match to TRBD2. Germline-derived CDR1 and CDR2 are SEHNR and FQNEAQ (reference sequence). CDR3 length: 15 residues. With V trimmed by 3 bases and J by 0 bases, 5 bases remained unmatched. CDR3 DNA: TGTGCCAGCAGCTTCCCTAGCGGTACCTCCTACGAGCAGTACTTC. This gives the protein CASSFPSGTSYEQYF.

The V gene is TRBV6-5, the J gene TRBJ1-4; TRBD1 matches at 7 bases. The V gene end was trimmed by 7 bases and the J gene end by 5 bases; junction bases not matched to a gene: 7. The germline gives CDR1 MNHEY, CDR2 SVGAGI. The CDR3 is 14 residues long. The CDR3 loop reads CASKFDRVNEKLFF. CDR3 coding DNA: TGTGCCAGCAAATTCGACAGGGTAAATGAAAAACTGTTTTTT.

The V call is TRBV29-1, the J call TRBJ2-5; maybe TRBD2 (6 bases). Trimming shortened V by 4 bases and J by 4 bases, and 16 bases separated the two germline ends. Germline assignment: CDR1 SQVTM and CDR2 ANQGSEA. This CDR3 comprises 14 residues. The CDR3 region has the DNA TGCAGCGTTGGGGGCGGAGCCGGGGGAGAGACCCAGTACTTC. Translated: CSVGGGAGGETQYF.

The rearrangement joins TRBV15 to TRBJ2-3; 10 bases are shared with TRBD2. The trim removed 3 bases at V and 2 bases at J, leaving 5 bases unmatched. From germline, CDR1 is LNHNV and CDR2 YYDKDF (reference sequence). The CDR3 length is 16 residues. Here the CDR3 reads CATSSQAGGITDTQYF. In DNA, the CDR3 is TGTGCCACCAGCAGCCAAGCGGGGGGGATCACAGATACGCAGTATTTT.

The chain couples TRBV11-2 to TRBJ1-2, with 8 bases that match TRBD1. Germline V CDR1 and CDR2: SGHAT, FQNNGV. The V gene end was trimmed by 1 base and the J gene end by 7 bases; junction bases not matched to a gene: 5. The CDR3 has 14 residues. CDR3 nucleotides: TGTGCCAGCAGCTTAGGCGGGACAGGTCGTGGCTACACCTTC. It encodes CASSLGGTGRGYTF.

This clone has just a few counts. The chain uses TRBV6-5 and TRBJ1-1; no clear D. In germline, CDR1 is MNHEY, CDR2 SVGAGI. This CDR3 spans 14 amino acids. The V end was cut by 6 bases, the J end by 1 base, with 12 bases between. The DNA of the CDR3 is TGTGCCAGCAGACGACTGGCGGCGAACACTGAAGCTTTCTTT. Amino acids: CASRRLAANTEAFF.

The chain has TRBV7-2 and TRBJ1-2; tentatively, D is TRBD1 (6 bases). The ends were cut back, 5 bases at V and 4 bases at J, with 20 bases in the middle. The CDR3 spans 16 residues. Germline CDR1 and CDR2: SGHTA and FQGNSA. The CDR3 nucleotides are TGTGCCAGCAGCGCGTCCAGCGGGGGCCTGGGCTATGGCTACACCTTC. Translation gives CASSASSGGLGYGYTF.

The CDR3 DNA reads as TGTGCCAGTAGTGCGGGACAGGGGGCGAGGTACAATGAGCAGTTCTTC. This codes for CASSAGQGARYNEQFF. The rearrangement joins TRBV19 to TRBJ2-1; 12 bases map to TRBD1. The junction had 6 bases not matched to a gene; V was cut back by 5 bases and J by 4 bases. This CDR3 spans 16 amino acids. Germline CDR1 is LNHDA and CDR2 is SQIVND (reference sequence). The whole variable domain, remainder taken from reference TRBV19 and TRBJ2-1, is DGGITQSPKYLFRKEGQNVTLSCEQNLNHDAMYWYRQDPGQGLRLIYYSQIVNDFQKGDIAEGYSVSREKKESFPLTVTSAQKNPTAFYLCASSAGQGARYNEQFFGPGTRLTVL.

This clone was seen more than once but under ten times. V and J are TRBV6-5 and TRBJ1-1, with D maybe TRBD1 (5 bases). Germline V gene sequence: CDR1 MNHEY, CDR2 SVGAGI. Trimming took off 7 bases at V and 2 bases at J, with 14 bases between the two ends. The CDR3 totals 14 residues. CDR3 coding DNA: TGTGCCAGCACTCCGGGGGGGTATAACACTGAAGCTTTCTTT. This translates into CASTPGGYNTEAFF.

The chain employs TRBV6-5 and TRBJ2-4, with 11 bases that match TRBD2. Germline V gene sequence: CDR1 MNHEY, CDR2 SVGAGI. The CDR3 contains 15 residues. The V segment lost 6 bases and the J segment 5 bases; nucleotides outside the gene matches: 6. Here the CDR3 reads CASSGGGLAENIQYF. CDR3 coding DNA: TGTGCCAGCAGCGGGGGGGGACTAGCGGAAAACATTCAGTACTTC.

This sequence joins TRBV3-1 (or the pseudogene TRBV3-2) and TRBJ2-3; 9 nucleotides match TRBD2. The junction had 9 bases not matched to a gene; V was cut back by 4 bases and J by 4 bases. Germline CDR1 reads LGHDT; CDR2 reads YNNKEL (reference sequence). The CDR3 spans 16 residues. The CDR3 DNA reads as TGTGCCAGCAGCCCTGGAGGCGGGAGGGCCGCAGATACGCAGTATTTT. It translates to CASSPGGGRAADTQYF.

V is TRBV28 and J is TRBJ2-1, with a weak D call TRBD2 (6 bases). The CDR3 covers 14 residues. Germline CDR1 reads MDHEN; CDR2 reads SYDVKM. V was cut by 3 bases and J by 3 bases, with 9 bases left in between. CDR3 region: CASSFGGNYNEQFF. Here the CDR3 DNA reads TGTGCCAGCAGTTTTGGAGGGAACTACAATGAGCAGTTCTTC.

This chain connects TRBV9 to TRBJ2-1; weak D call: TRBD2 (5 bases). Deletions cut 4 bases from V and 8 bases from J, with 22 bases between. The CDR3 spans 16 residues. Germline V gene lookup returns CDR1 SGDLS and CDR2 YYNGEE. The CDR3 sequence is CASSRRPTRGSHEQFF. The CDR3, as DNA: TGTGCCAGCAGCCGTAGACCTACGAGAGGGAGCCATGAGCAGTTCTTC.